The 6 T cell receptor beta chains below all came from one sample that was sequenced in a study. TCRdb reprocessed the RT-PCR reads via MiXCR and lists one record per CDR3 protein. The data show hundreds of thousands of distinct CDR3 sequences, 14% seen once. What was sequenced was memory CD4+ T cells from blood. The receptor source for this set is a female donor in good health, serving as a healthy control.

This chain joins TRBV7-2 and TRBJ2-3, with 8 bases identical to TRBD2. The CDR3 totals 15 residues. Per germline, CDR1 SGHTA and CDR2 FQGNSA. V trimming: 5 bases; J trimming: 2 bases; junction bases outside the gene matches: 6. CDR3 DNA: TGTGCCAGCAGCCCGACTAGCGCGGACACAGATACGCAGTATTTT. Translating gives CASSPTSADTDTQYF.

This clonotype was counted ten times or more. In DNA form, the CDR3 reads TGCGCCAGCAGCCCGGGGGACAGCCAAGGAGAGACCCAGTACTTC. Amino acids: CASSPGDSQGETQYF. This chain connects TRBV5-1 to TRBJ2-5, with D possibly matching TRBD1 (7 bases). Trimming took off 4 bases at V and 4 bases at J, with 17 bases between the two ends. Germline V gene lookup returns CDR1 SGHRS and CDR2 YFSETQ. This CDR3 has 15 amino acids.

This clonotype was counted only a few times. The CDR3 bases are TGTGCCAGCAGCCAAACAGGGAGGAACACTGAAGCTTTCTTT. Its translation is CASSQTGRNTEAFF. This chain uses TRBV3-1 with TRBJ1-1; D is possibly TRBD1 (6 bases). In germline, CDR1 is LGHDT, CDR2 YNNKEL (reference sequence). V was pared by 2 bases and J by 1 base, with 8 bases between. This CDR3 is 14 amino acids long.

In this sample, this clonotype turned up a few times. V is TRBV6-2 or TRBV6-3 and J is TRBJ2-2, with D perhaps TRBD2 (6 bases). V lost 2 bases to trimming and J lost 1 base, with 8 bases between them. The germline CDR1 and CDR2 sequences are MNHEY and SVGEGT. This CDR3 has 15 residues. The CDR3 DNA is TGTGCCAGCAGTTACGAGGGACTGAACACCGGGGAGCTGTTTTTT. Translated, it gives CASSYEGLNTGELFF.

This clonotype was seen only a few times. The rearrangement links TRBV20-1 to TRBJ2-1, with D perhaps given as TRBD1 or TRBD2 (5 bases each). The CDR3 covers 11 residues. Trimming removed 7 bases at V and 9 bases at J, with 13 bases between. Germline V gene sequence: CDR1 DFQATT, CDR2 SNEGSKA (reference sequence). In DNA form, the CDR3 reads TGCAGTGTGAGGGGTCCCATTGAGCAGTTCTTC. This sequence encodes CSVRGPIEQFF.

This clonotype was detected ten times or more. V usage is TRBV11-2 and J usage is TRBJ2-7, with 7 bases lining up with TRBD1. Germline assignment: CDR1 SGHAT and CDR2 FQNNGV. The junction had 14 bases not matched to a gene; V was cut back by 5 bases and J by 4 bases. The CDR3 loop spans 16 amino acids. CDR3 coding DNA: TGTGCCAGCAGCACATACAGGGGATCTGACTCATACGAGCAGTACTTC. Translation gives CASSTYRGSDSYEQYF.